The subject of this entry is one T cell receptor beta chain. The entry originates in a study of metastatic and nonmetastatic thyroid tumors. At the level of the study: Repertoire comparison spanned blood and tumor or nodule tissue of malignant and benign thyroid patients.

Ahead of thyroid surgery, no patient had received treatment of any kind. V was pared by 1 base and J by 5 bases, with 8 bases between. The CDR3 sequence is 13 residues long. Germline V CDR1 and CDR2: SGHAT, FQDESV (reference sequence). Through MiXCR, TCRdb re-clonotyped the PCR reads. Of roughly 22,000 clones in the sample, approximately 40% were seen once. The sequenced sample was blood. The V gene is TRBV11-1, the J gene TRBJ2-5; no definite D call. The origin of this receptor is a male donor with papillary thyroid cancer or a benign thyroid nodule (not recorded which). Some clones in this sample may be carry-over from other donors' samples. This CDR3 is CASSLGSLETQYF. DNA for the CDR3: TGTGCCAGCAGCTTAGGTAGTTTGGAGACCCAGTACTTC.